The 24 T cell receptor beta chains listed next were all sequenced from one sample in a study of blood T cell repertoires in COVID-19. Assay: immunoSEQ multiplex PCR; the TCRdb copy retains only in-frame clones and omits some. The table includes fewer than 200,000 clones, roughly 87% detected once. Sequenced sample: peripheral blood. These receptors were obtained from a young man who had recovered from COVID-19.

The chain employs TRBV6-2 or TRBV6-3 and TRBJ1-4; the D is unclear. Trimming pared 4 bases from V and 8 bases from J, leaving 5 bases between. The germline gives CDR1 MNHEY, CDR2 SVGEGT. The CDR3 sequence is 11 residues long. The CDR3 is CASSSREKLFF. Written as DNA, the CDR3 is TGTGCCAGCAGTTCGCGGGAAAAACTGTTTTTT.

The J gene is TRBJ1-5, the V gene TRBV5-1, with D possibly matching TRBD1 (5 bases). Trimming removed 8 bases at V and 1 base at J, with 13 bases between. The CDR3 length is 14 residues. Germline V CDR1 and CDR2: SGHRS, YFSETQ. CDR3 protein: CARPGGLSNQPQHF. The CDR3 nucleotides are TGCGCCAGACCGGGGGGGTTAAGCAATCAGCCCCAGCATTTT. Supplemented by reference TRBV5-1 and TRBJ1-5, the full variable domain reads KAGVTQTPRYLIKTRGQQVTLSCSPISGHRSVSWYQQTPGQGLQFLFEYFSETQRNKGNFPGRFSGRQFSNSRSEMNVSTLELGDSALYLCARPGGLSNQPQHFGDGTRLSIL.

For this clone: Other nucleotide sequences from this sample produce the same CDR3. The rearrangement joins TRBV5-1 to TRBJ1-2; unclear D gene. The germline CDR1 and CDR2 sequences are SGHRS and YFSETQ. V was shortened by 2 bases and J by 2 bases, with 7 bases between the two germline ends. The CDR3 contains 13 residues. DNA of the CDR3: TGCGCCAGCAGCTTAGGAGGGAACTATGGCTACACCTTC. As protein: CASSLGGNYGYTF. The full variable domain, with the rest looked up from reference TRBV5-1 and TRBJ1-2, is KAGVTQTPRYLIKTRGQQVTLSCSPISGHRSVSWYQQTPGQGLQFLFEYFSETQRNKGNFPGRFSGRQFSNSRSEMNVSTLELGDSALYLCASSLGGNYGYTFGSGTRLTVV.

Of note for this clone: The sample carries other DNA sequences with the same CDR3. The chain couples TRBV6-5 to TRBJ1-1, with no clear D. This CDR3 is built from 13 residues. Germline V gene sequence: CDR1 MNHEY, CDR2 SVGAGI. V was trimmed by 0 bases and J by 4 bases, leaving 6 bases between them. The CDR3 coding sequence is TGTGCCAGCAGTTACTCGACGGGCACTGAAGCTTTCTTT. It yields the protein CASSYSTGTEAFF.

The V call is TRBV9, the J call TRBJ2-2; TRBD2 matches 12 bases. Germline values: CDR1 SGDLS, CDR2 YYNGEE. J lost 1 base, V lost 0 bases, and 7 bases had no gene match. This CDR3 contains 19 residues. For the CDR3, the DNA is TGTGCCAGCAGCGTAGATCTAGCGGGAGGGCGGGGGAACACCGGGGAGCTGTTTTTT. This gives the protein CASSVDLAGGRGNTGELFF.

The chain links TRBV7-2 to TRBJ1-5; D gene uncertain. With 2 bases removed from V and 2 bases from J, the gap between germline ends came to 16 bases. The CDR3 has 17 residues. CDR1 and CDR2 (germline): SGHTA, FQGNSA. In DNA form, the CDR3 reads TGTGCCAGCAGCTTACGCAGTTCTTCCTCTGGCAATCAGCCCCAGCATTTT. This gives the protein CASSLRSSSSGNQPQHF.

CDR3 amino acids: CASSRLAGTDEQYF. CDR3 DNA sequence: TGTGCCAGCAGCAGACTAGCGGGAACCGACGAGCAGTACTTC. The J gene is TRBJ2-7, the V gene TRBV6-5; 11 positions match TRBD2. Germline assignment: CDR1 MNHEY and CDR2 SVGAGI. The CDR3 totals 14 residues. V shed 6 bases, J shed 5 bases, and the junction held 6 bases outside the gene matches.

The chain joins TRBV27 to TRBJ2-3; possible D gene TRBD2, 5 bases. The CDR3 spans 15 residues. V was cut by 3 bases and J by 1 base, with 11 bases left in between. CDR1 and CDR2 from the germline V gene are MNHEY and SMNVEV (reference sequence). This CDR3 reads CASSFVPGGTDTQYF. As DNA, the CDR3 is TGTGCCAGCAGTTTTGTCCCCGGGGGCACAGATACGCAGTATTTT.

The CDR3 sequence is CASSPREKNTEAFF. In DNA form, the CDR3 reads TGTGCCAGCAGCCCGCGGGAGAAGAACACTGAAGCTTTCTTT. The chain recombines TRBV7-9 with TRBJ1-1; no reliable D call. V was clipped by 5 bases and J by 1 base, with 11 bases between them. Per germline, CDR1 SEHNR and CDR2 FQNEAQ (reference sequence). This CDR3 spans 14 amino acids.

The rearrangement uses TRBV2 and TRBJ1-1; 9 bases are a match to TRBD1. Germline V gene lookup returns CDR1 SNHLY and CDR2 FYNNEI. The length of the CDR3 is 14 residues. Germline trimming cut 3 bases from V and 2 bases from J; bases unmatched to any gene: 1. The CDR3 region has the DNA TGTGCCAGCAGTGAGACAGGGGGAAACACTGAAGCTTTCTTT. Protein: CASSETGGNTEAFF. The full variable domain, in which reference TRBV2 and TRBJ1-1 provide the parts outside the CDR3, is EPEVTQTPSHQVTQMGQEVILRCVPISNHLYFYWYRQILGQKVEFLVSFYNNEISEKSEIFDDQFSVERPDGSNFTLKIRSTKLEDSAMYFCASSETGGNTEAFFGQGTRLTVV.

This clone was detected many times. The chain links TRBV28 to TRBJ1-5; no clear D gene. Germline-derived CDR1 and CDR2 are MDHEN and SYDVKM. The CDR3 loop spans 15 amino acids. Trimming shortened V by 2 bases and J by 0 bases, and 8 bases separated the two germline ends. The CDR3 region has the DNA TGTGCCAGCAGTTTAGACTCCAATAGCAATCAGCCCCAGCATTTT. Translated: CASSLDSNSNQPQHF.

Here the CDR3 reads CASSEASGRATGELFF. CDR3 DNA sequence: TGTGCCAGCAGTGAAGCTAGCGGGAGGGCGACCGGGGAGCTGTTTTTT. The chain combines TRBV2 with TRBJ2-2; 11 bases are shared with TRBD2. With V trimmed by 0 bases and J by 5 bases, 2 bases remained unmatched. Germline V gene data show CDR1 as SNHLY and CDR2 as FYNNEI. This CDR3 is built from 16 residues.

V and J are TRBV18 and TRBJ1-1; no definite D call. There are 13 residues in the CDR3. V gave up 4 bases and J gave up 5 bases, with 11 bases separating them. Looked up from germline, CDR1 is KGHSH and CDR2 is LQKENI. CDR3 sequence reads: CASSRAGSTEAFF. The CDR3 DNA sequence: TGTGCCAGCTCACGGGCGGGTTCTACTGAAGCTTTCTTT.

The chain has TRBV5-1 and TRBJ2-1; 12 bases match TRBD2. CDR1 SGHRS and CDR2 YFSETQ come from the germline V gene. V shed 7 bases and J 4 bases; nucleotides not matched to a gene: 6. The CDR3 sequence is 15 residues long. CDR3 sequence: CASRQTSGGYNEQFF. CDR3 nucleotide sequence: TGCGCCAGCCGTCAGACTAGCGGGGGATACAATGAGCAGTTCTTC.

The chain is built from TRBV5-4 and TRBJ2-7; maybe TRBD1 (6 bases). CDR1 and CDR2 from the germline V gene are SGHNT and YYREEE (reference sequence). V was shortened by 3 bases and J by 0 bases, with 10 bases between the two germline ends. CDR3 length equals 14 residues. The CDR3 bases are TGTGCCAGCAGCTCAGGGGAAAGCTCCTACGAGCAGTACTTC. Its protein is CASSSGESSYEQYF.

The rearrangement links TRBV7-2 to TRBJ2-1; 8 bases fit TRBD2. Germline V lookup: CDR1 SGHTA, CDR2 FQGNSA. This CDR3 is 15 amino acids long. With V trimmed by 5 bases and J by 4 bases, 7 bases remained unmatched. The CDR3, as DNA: TGTGCCAGCAGCCGGATGAGCGGGAGTTACAATGAGCAGTTCTTC. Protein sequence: CASSRMSGSYNEQFF.

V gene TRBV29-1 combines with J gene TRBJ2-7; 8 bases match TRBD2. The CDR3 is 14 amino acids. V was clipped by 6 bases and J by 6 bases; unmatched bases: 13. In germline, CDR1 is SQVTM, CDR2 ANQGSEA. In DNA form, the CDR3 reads TGCAGCGTAGTGCCGGGGGGGAGTCTGCTCGAGCAGTACTTC. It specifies CSVVPGGSLLEQYF.

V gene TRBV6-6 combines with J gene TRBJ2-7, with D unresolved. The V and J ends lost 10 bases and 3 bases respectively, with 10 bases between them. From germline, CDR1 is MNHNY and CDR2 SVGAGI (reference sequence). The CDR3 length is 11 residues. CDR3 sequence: CATAEIYEQYF. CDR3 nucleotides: TGTGCCACGGCGGAAATCTACGAGCAGTACTTC.

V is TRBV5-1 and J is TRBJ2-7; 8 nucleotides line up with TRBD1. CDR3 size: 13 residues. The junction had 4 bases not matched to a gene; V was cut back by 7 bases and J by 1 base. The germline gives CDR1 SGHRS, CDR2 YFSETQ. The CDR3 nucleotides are TGCGCCAGCCGGACAGGGACTTCCTACGAGCAGTACTTC. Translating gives CASRTGTSYEQYF.

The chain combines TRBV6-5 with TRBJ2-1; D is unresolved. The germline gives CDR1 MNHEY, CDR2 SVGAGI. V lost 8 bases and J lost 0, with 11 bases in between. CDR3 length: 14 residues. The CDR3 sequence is CASGRGGSYNEQFF. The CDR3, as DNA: TGTGCCAGCGGCCGAGGTGGCTCCTACAATGAGCAGTTCTTC.

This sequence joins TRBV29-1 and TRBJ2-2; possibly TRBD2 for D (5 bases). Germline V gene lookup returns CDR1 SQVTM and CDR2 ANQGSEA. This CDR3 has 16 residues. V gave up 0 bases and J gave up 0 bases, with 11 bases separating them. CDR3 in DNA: TGCAGCGTTGAAGATCGGCGAGCGGCGAACACCGGGGAGCTGTTTTTT. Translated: CSVEDRRAANTGELFF.

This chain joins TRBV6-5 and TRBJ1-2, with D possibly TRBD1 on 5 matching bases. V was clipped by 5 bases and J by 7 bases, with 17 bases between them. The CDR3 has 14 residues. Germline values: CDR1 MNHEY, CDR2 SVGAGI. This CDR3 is CASSQRWQGRGYTF. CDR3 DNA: TGTGCCAGCAGTCAAAGGTGGCAGGGTCGTGGCTACACCTTC.

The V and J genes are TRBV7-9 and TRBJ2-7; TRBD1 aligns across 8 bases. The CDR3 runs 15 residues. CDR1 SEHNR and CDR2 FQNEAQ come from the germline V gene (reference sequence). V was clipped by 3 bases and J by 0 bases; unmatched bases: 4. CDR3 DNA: TGTGCCAGCAGCTTTCGGACAGGGAGCTCCTACGAGCAGTACTTC. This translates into CASSFRTGSSYEQYF.

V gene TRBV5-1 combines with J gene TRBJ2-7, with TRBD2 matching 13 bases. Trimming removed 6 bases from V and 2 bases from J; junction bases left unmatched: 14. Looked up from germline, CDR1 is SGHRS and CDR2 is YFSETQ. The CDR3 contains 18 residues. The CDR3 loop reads CASTHRTSGSGNPYEQYF. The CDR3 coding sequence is TGCGCCAGCACACACCGGACTAGCGGGAGTGGAAATCCCTACGAGCAGTACTTC.